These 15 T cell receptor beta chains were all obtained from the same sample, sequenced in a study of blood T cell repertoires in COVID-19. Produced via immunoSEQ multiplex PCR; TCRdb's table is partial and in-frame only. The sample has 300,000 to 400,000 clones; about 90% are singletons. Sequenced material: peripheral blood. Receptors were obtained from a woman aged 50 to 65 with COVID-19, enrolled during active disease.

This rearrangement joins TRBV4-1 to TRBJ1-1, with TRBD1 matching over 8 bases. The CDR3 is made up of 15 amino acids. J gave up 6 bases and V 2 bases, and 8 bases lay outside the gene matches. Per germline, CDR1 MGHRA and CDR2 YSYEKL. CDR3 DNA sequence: TGCGCCAGCAGCCAACAGGACAGGGCTTCATCTGAAGCTTTCTTT. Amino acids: CASSQQDRASSEAFF.

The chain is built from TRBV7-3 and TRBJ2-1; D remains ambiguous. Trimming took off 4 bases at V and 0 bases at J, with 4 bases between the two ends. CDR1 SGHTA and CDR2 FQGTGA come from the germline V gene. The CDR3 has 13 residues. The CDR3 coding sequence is TGTGCCAGCAGCTCCAGCTCCTACAATGAGCAGTTCTTC. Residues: CASSSSSYNEQFF.

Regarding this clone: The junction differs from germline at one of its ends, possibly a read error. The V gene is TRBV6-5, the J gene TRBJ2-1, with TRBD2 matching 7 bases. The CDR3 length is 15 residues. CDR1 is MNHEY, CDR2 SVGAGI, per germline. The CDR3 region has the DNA TGTGCCAGCTGTTATAGTTTTAGCGGGCTCAATGAGCAGTTCTTC. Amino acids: CASCYSFSGLNEQFF.

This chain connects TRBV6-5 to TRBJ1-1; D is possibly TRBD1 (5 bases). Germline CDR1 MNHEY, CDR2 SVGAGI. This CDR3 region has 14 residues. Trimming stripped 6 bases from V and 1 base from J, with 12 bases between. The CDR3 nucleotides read TGTGCCAGCAGGGAGTGGGGCGCGAACACTGAAGCTTTCTTT. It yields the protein CASREWGANTEAFF.

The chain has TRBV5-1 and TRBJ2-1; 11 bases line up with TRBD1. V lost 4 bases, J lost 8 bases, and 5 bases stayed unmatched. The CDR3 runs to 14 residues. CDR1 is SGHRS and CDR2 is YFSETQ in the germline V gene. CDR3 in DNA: TGCGCCAGCAGCGGGGACAGGGGGTATCATGAGCAGTTCTTC. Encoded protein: CASSGDRGYHEQFF.

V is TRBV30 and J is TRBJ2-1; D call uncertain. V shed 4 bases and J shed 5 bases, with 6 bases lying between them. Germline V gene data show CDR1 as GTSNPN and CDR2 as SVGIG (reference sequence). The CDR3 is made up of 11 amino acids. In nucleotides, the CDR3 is TGTGCCTGGATGCTAGACAATGAGCAGTTCTTC. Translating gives CAWMLDNEQFF.

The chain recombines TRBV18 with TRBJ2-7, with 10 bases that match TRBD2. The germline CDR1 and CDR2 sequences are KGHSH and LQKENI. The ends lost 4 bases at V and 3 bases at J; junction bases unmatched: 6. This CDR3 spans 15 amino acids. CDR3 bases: TGTGCCAGCTCACAAACTAGCGGGATCCTCTACGAGCAGTACTTC. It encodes CASSQTSGILYEQYF.

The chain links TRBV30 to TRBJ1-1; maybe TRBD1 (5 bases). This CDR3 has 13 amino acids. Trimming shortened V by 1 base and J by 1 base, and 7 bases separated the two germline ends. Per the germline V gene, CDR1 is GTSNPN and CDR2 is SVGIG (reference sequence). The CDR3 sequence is CAWSGDSNTEAFF. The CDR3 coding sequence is TGTGCCTGGAGTGGGGACTCGAACACTGAAGCTTTCTTT. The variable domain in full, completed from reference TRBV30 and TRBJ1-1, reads SQTIHQWPATLVQPVGSPLSLECTVEGTSNPNLYWYRQAAGRGLQLLFYSVGIGQISSEVPQNLSASRPQDRQFILSSKKLLLSDSGFYLCAWSGDSNTEAFFGQGTRLTVV.

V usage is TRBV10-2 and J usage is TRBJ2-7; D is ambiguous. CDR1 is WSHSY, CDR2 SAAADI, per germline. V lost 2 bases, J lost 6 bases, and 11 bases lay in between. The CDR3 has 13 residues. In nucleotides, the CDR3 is TGCGCCAGCAGTGAGCCCCCGTCCGTCGAGCAGTACTTC. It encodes CASSEPPSVEQYF.

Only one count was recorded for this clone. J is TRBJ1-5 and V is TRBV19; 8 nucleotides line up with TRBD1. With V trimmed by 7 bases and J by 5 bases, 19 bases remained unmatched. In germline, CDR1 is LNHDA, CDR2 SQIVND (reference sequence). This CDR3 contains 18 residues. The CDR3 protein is CASTSVRLTGVGYQPQHF. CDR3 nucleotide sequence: TGTGCCAGTACTAGTGTCCGCCTGACAGGGGTTGGATATCAGCCCCAGCATTTT. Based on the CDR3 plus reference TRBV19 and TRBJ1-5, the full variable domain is DGGITQSPKYLFRKEGQNVTLSCEQNLNHDAMYWYRQDPGQGLRLIYYSQIVNDFQKGDIAEGYSVSREKKESFPLTVTSAQKNPTAFYLCASTSVRLTGVGYQPQHFGDGTRLSIL.

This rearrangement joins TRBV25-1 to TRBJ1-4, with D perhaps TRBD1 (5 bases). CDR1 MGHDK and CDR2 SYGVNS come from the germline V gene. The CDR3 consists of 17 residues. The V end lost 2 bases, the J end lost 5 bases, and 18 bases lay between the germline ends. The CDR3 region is CASSEPLGAKDNEKLFF. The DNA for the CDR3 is TGTGCCAGCAGTGAACCCCTTGGGGCCAAGGACAATGAAAAACTGTTTTTT.

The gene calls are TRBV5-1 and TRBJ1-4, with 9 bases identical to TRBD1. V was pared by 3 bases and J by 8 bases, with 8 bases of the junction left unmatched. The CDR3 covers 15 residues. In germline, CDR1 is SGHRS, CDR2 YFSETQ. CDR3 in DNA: TGCGCCAGCAGCTCCCAGGGGACAGGGACCGAAAAACTGTTTTTT. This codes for CASSSQGTGTEKLFF.

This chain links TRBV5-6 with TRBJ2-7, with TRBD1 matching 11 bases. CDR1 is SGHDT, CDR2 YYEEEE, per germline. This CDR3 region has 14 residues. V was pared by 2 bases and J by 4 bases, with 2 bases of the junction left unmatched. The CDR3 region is CASSFGTGGYEQYF. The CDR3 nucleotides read TGTGCCAGCAGCTTTGGGACAGGGGGTTACGAGCAGTACTTC.

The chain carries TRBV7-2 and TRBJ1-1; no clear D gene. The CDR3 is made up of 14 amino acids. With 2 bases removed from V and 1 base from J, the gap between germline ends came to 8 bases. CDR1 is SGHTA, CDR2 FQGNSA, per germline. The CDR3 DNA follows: TGTGCCAGCAGCTTAAATTACAGGAACACTGAAGCTTTCTTT. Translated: CASSLNYRNTEAFF.

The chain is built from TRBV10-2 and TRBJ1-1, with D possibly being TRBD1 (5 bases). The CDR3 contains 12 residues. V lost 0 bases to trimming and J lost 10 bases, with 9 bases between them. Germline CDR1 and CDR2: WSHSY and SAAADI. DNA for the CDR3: TGCGCCAGCAGTGAGTCCAGGGCATCAGCTTTCTTT. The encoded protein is CASSESRASAFF.